The 24 T cell receptor beta chains presented below share a single source sample, sequenced in a study of T cell repertoires in cytomegalovirus infection. MiXCR, applied by TCRdb to the reads, yields one record per CDR3 protein. The table shows approximately 500,000 distinct CDR3 sequences, with approximately 25% occurring only once. Source material: PBMCs. These receptors all stem from a human donor in good health (CMV status not recorded). Some clones in this sample may be carry-over from other donors' samples.

The gene calls are TRBV12-3 or TRBV12-4 and TRBJ2-1; D gene uncertain. V lost 4 bases and J lost 7, with 11 bases in between. CDR3 length: 13 amino acids. The CDR3 loop is CASSSTPLNEQFF. CDR3 coding DNA: TGTGCCAGCAGTTCGACCCCCCTTAATGAGCAGTTCTTC.

A few counts support this clonotype. The chain couples TRBV6-5 to TRBJ2-3; TRBD2 matches 9 bases. In germline, CDR1 is MNHEY, CDR2 SVGAGI. This CDR3 spans 18 amino acids. V trimming: 5 bases; J trimming: 1 base; junction bases outside the gene matches: 13. CDR3 in amino acids: CASSPLAGPESGTDTQYF. Written as DNA, the CDR3 is TGTGCCAGCAGTCCCCTAGCGGGACCCGAATCCGGCACAGATACGCAGTATTTT.

This clonotype was recorded at least ten times. This chain links TRBV7-2 with TRBJ2-3; 8 bases agree with TRBD2. The CDR3 totals 16 residues. The trim removed 5 bases at V and 0 bases at J, leaving 7 bases unmatched. Germline CDR1 and CDR2: SGHTA and FQGNSA. CDR3 residues: CASSTTSGASTDTQYF. DNA for the CDR3: TGTGCCAGCAGCACCACTAGCGGAGCTAGCACAGATACGCAGTATTTT.

This chain connects TRBV6-2 or TRBV6-3 to TRBJ1-5, with D possibly TRBD1 on 5 matching bases. The CDR3 consists of 16 residues. Germline V gives CDR1 MNHEY, CDR2 SVGEGT. Trimming cost V 0 bases and J 2 bases, with 11 bases left between them. The CDR3 here is CASSYSGRGRNQPQHF. In DNA form, the CDR3 reads TGTGCCAGCAGTTACTCTGGCCGGGGCCGCAATCAGCCCCAGCATTTT.

This chain connects TRBV18 to TRBJ2-1; a weak D match, TRBD2 (5 bases). The CDR3 contains 13 residues. V lost 2 bases and J 8 bases, leaving 10 bases between the germline ends. CDR1 KGHSH and CDR2 LQKENI come from the germline V gene. The CDR3: CASSPMLGDEQFF. CDR3 bases: TGTGCCAGCTCACCAATGCTCGGGGATGAGCAGTTCTTC.

This clonotype was detected a few times. CDR3 coding DNA: TGTGCCACCTCCGGTAGCAGGAGCACAGATACGCAGTATTTT. Amino acid sequence: CATSGSRSTDTQYF. The chain joins TRBV24-1 to TRBJ2-3; D unclear. Trimming shortened V by 9 bases and J by 0 bases, and 12 bases separated the two germline ends. The V gene's germline CDR1 is KGHDR and CDR2 SFDVKD. The length of the CDR3 is 14 residues.

This clonotype was recorded many times. The junction departs from the called germline gene at one end, perhaps through a read error. The chain's CDR3 is CASSAPGGRQGF. The CDR3 region has the DNA TGTGCCAGCAGCGCCCCGGGCGGTCGACAGGGTTTC. The chain is built from TRBV7-2 and TRBJ1-2, with 7 bases aligning to TRBD1. CDR1 is SGHTA and CDR2 is FQGNSA in the germline V gene. The CDR3 loop spans 12 amino acids.

With regard to this clonotype: A clone one base away is much larger, so this may be a read error. The chain employs TRBV7-8 and TRBJ1-5; D remains ambiguous. The germline V gene encodes CDR1 SGHVS and CDR2 FQNEAQ. The CDR3 extends over 13 amino acids. The chain's CDR3 is CASNLTSPQPQHF. The CDR3 DNA follows: TGTGCCAGCAACTTAACGAGTCCCCAGCCCCAGCATTTT.

The sample holds a few counts of this clonotype. The chain has TRBV3-1 and TRBJ2-3, with a tentative D call TRBD2 (6 bases). The CDR3 has 14 amino acids. Looked up from germline, CDR1 is LGHDT and CDR2 is YNNKEL (reference sequence). Trimming removed 6 bases from V and 8 bases from J, with 18 bases in between. This chain's CDR3 is CASRELSGNPTQYF. CDR3 sequence (DNA): TGTGCCAGCAGGGAACTTAGCGGAAACCCTACGCAGTATTTT.

V usage is TRBV2 and J usage is TRBJ2-4; TRBD2 is a possible D gene (6 bases). Looked up from germline, CDR1 is SNHLY and CDR2 is FYNNEI. Trimming cost V 8 bases and J 8 bases, with 13 bases left between them. The CDR3 is made up of 12 amino acids. This CDR3 reads CASQDGGDIQYF. CDR3 DNA: TGTGCCAGCCAAGATGGAGGGGACATTCAGTACTTC.

This clonotype was seen ten or more times. The V gene is TRBV7-3, the J gene TRBJ2-5; 12 bases agree with TRBD2. The CDR3 length is 16 residues. In germline, CDR1 is SGHTA, CDR2 FQGTGA. V was clipped by 6 bases and J by 2 bases; unmatched bases: 7. CDR3 in amino acids: CASSPALAGGQETQYF. The CDR3 coding sequence is TGTGCCAGCAGTCCGGCACTAGCGGGAGGACAAGAGACCCAGTACTTC.

This clonotype appeared a few times. This rearrangement joins TRBV5-4 to TRBJ1-2; TRBD1 aligns across 8 bases. The CDR3 runs 16 residues. J was trimmed by 4 bases and V by 0 bases; bases with no gene match: 8. Germline loops: CDR1 SGHNT, CDR2 YYREEE (reference sequence). The CDR3 DNA is TGTGCCAGCAGCTTGGGTGGCTTCGGGACAGGCTATGGCTACACCTTC. This codes for CASSLGGFGTGYGYTF.

The chain recombines TRBV9 with TRBJ2-3; tentatively, D is TRBD2 (6 bases). The CDR3 is 14 amino acids. V gave up 0 bases and J gave up 4 bases, with 9 bases separating them. Germline V gene data show CDR1 as SGDLS and CDR2 as YYNGEE. CDR3 nucleotide sequence: TGTGCCAGCAGCGTAGAGACTAGGGCAGATACGCAGTATTTT. This sequence encodes CASSVETRADTQYF.

The CDR3 loop reads CASSPGLGQGRGTNYGYTF. The CDR3 DNA reads TGTGCCAGTAGTCCCGGCTTAGGGCAGGGGAGAGGAACCAACTATGGCTACACCTTC. This chain connects TRBV19 to TRBJ1-2; a weak D match, TRBD1 (6 bases). The CDR3 is made up of 19 amino acids. The germline CDR1 and CDR2 sequences are LNHDA and SQIVND (reference sequence). Trimming took off 5 bases at V and 2 bases at J, with 27 bases between the two ends. The variable domain in full, with the rest retrieved from reference TRBV19 and TRBJ1-2, is DGGITQSPKYLFRKEGQNVTLSCEQNLNHDAMYWYRQDPGQGLRLIYYSQIVNDFQKGDIAEGYSVSREKKESFPLTVTSAQKNPTAFYLCASSPGLGQGRGTNYGYTFGSGTRLTVV.

The chain has TRBV9 and TRBJ2-1, with 11 positions matching TRBD2. CDR3 length: 16 amino acids. V dropped 4 bases and J dropped 9; count of bases not matched to a gene: 12. Per the germline V gene, CDR1 is SGDLS and CDR2 is YYNGEE. CDR3 nucleotides: TGTGCCAGCAGCCCAGAGGCACTAGCGGGAGCGAGTGAGCAGTTCTTC. Amino acids: CASSPEALAGASEQFF.

The sample holds a few counts of this clonotype. The V call is TRBV24-1, the J call TRBJ2-3; D is possibly TRBD2 (6 bases). Trimming removed 4 bases from V and 3 bases from J, with 10 bases in between. Germline V gene lookup returns CDR1 KGHDR and CDR2 SFDVKD. The CDR3 has 14 amino acids. The DNA for the CDR3 is TGTGCCACCAGTGACCCGGGAGCGACAGATACGCAGTATTTT. Its translation is CATSDPGATDTQYF.

V and J are TRBV7-4 and TRBJ2-7; 9 nucleotides line up with TRBD1. Germline V gene lookup returns CDR1 SGHVT and CDR2 SQSDAQ. The CDR3 covers 14 residues. With 5 bases clipped from V and 5 bases from J, the junction kept 7 bases outside the gene matches. CDR3 DNA: TGTGCCAGCAGCCTGGGACAGGGTTCGGACGAGCAGTACTTC. The encoded protein is CASSLGQGSDEQYF.

This clonotype came up many times. The J gene is TRBJ2-1, the V gene TRBV6-5; 13 bases are shared with TRBD2. The germline V gene encodes CDR1 MNHEY and CDR2 SVGAGI. This CDR3 region has 14 residues. The V segment lost 6 bases and the J segment 8 bases; nucleotides outside the gene matches: 4. The chain's CDR3 is CASSGLAGAYEQFF. CDR3 DNA: TGTGCCAGCAGCGGACTAGCGGGAGCCTATGAGCAGTTCTTC.

This clonotype was seen only a few times. The chain employs TRBV30 and TRBJ2-3, with 9 bases matching TRBD2. There are 17 residues in the CDR3. The V gene's germline CDR1 is GTSNPN and CDR2 SVGIG (reference sequence). The trim removed 0 bases at V and 6 bases at J, leaving 13 bases unmatched. The CDR3 bases are TGTGCCTGGAGTGTGAATTTCTTGGCTAGCGGGAAGGATACGCAGTATTTT. This translates into CAWSVNFLASGKDTQYF.

This clonotype appeared a few times. The chain employs TRBV2 and TRBJ1-5; D is uncertain. CDR3 size: 13 residues. The germline V and J ends were trimmed by 6 bases and 4 bases, with 10 bases remaining between them. The germline V gene has CDR1 SNHLY and CDR2 FYNNEI. CDR3 in amino acids: CASRPRENQPQHF. The CDR3 DNA follows: TGTGCCAGCAGACCTAGGGAGAATCAGCCCCAGCATTTT.

This clonotype was counted many times. V usage is TRBV10-3 and J usage is TRBJ2-3; D not resolved. Germline V gives CDR1 ENHRY, CDR2 SYGVKD. Trimming removed 0 bases from V and 4 bases from J, with 14 bases in between. The length of the CDR3 is 16 residues. The CDR3 here is CAISESIRVGSDTQYF. In DNA, the CDR3 is TGTGCCATCAGTGAGTCGATTCGGGTGGGGTCAGATACGCAGTATTTT.

This clonotype was detected many times. This chain connects TRBV7-9 to TRBJ1-2; D is unclear. Germline V gene data show CDR1 as SEHNR and CDR2 as FQNEAQ (reference sequence). Between the trimmed V and J ends, which lost 3 bases and 1 base, there was a span of 6 bases. The CDR3 has 13 amino acids. CDR3 in amino acids: CASSFAVNYGYTF. CDR3 DNA: TGTGCCAGCAGCTTCGCGGTTAACTATGGCTACACCTTC.

Comments on this clonotype: The conserved closing phenylalanine or tryptophan is absent in this CDR3, likely reflecting a read error. The gene calls are TRBV27 and TRBJ1-2; D uncertain. Germline CDR1 reads MNHEY; CDR2 reads SMNVEV (reference sequence). V was clipped by 2 bases and J by 1 base, with 11 bases between them. The CDR3 is 15 amino acids. CDR3 bases: TGTGCCAGCAGTTTAGGCCGACCTTTTAACTATGGCTACACCGTC. It translates to CASSLGRPFNYGYTV.

This clonotype occurred a few times. This sequence joins TRBV6-1 and TRBJ2-1; D is undetermined. Deletions cut 5 bases from V and 10 bases from J, with 9 bases between. The germline V gene has CDR1 MNHNS and CDR2 SASEGT. This CDR3 contains 11 residues. In DNA form, the CDR3 reads TGTGCCAGCAGTTCCGCGGAGGAGCAGTTCTTC. It specifies CASSSAEEQFF.